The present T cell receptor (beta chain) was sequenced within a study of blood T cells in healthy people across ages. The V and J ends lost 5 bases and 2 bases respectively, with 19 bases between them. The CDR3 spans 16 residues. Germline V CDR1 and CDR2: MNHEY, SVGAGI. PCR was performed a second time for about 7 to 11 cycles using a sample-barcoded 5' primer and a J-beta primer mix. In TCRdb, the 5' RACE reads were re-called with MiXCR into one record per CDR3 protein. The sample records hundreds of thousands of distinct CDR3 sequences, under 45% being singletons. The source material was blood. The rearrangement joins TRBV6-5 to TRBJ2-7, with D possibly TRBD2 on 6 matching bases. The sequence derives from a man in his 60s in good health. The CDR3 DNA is TGTGCCAGCAGTACCTTCCCCTCCGGGAGAGCCTACGAGCAGTACTTC. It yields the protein CASSTFPSGRAYEQYF.